This T cell receptor beta chain was recorded in a study of circulating and synovial CD4+ cells in juvenile arthritis. Study-wide points: Bulk blood CD4 samples held at least an order of magnitude more or fewer genomes than CPL. Measured synovium overlap likely understates the true shared repertoire.

Germline lookup yields CDR1 SGHTS and CDR2 YDEGEE. The trim removed 2 bases at V and 7 bases at J, leaving 8 bases unmatched. The CDR3 length is 14 residues. Here immunoSEQ multiplex PCR was the method, and the copy in TCRdb shows in-frame clones only, minus some. Of fewer than 40,000 clones listed, about 93% were seen once; the top ten hold about 3%. As concerns this clone: Its antigen is unknown.

The clonotype comes from a human donor with juvenile idiopathic arthritis. The chain combines TRBV5-8 with TRBJ1-2, with 7 positions matching TRBD1. Sequencing was performed on CD4+ T cells from blood. The CDR3 here is CASSFGNRGSGYTF. The CDR3 DNA sequence: TGTGCCAGCAGCTTTGGGAACAGGGGTTCTGGCTACACCTTC. Full variable domain (rest looked up from reference TRBV5-8 and TRBJ1-2): EAGVTQSPTHLIKTRGQQATLRCSPISGHTSVYWYQQALGLGLQFLLWYDEGEERNRGNFPPRFSGRQFPNYSSELNVNALELEDSALYLCASSFGNRGSGYTFGSGTRLTVV.